The TCR beta chain under discussion was sequenced for a study of cytomegalovirus exposure and HLA in healthy donors. General study points: The classifier reportedly diagnosed cytomegalovirus status with high sensitivity and specificity. Under in vitro conditions, a few CMV-associated chains were confirmed as specific for CMV antigens.

The donors were part of the validation cohort, which consisted of about 120 subjects and was separate from the first cohort of about 720 subjects. Clones were sequenced by immunoSEQ multiplex PCR, and TCRdb holds only the in-frame ones, with some missing. This repertoire shows about 220,000 clones, about nine tenths found once; its top ten account for roughly 1%. The V gene's germline CDR1 is ENHRY and CDR2 SYGVKD. V lost 2 bases and J 1 base, leaving 14 bases between the germline ends. The CDR3 is 17 amino acids. For this clone: Its specificity is not known.

The chain employs TRBV10-3 and TRBJ2-2, with a possible D match to TRBD1 (6 bases). The sample consisted of PBMCs. This clonotype was obtained from a woman aged 18-29 years in good health and CMV-seronegative. CDR3 sequence reads: CAISEPSTGLNTGELFF. For the CDR3, the DNA is TGTGCCATCAGTGAGCCGAGCACAGGGCTGAACACCGGGGAGCTGTTTTTT.